The 27 T cell receptor beta chains below were found in one sample sequenced in a study of OX40 agonist ivuxolimab in advanced cancers. Sequencing used immunoSEQ multiplex PCR; TCRdb keeps in-frame clones, though not all of them. The sample has some 83,000 clones, over 90% seen once; the top ten hold less than 7%. The sequences come from CD4+ or CD8+ T cells sorted from blood, collected in a trial of the OX40 agonist ivuxolimab. The receptors come from an adult with an advanced solid tumor such as melanoma, head and neck, liver or kidney cancer.

This CDR3 is CASSDWRGLDEKLFF. The CDR3 DNA reads TGCGCCAGCAGTGATTGGAGGGGGCTTGACGAAAAACTGTTTTTT. The chain has TRBV10-2 and TRBJ1-4; TRBD1 agrees at 7 bases. Looked up from germline, CDR1 is WSHSY and CDR2 is SAAADI. The J segment lost 8 bases and the V segment lost 3 bases, leaving 9 bases of the junction unmatched. The CDR3 extends over 15 amino acids.

The gene calls are TRBV27 and TRBJ1-2; a possible D gene is TRBD1 (5 bases). The CDR3 spans 15 residues. Germline CDR1 reads MNHEY; CDR2 reads SMNVEV (reference sequence). Trimming took 7 bases from V and 1 from J, leaving 16 bases between them. The CDR3 protein is CASTPTGGFNYGYTF. The CDR3 DNA sequence: TGTGCCAGCACCCCGACCGGGGGATTTAACTATGGCTACACCTTC.

The rearrangement joins TRBV14 to TRBJ2-1; D possibly corresponds to TRBD2 (6 bases). Trimming shortened V by 4 bases and J by 0 bases, and 10 bases separated the two germline ends. Germline V lookup: CDR1 SGHDN, CDR2 FVKESK. The CDR3 spans 15 residues. CDR3 amino acids: CASSLGLPSYNEQFF. The CDR3 DNA follows: TGTGCCAGCAGCCTGGGACTGCCCTCCTACAATGAGCAGTTCTTC.

The rearrangement uses TRBV7-9 and TRBJ2-2; the D is unclear. In germline, CDR1 is SEHNR, CDR2 FQNEAQ (reference sequence). The CDR3 runs 12 residues. Between the trimmed V and J ends, which lost 5 bases and 5 bases, there was a span of 6 bases. In nucleotides, the CDR3 is TGTGCCAGCAGCCTCAAGACCGGGGAGCTGTTTTTT. Translating gives CASSLKTGELFF.

The CDR3 is CASSMGQGMGEPQHF. The CDR3 region has the DNA TGTGCCAGTAGTATGGGGCAGGGGATGGGAGAGCCCCAGCATTTT. The gene calls are TRBV19 and TRBJ1-5; possible D gene TRBD1, 6 bases. The V gene's germline CDR1 is LNHDA and CDR2 SQIVND (reference sequence). V was pared by 3 bases and J by 8 bases, with 17 bases between. CDR3 length: 15 amino acids.

The V call is TRBV2, the J call TRBJ1-3; 7 positions match TRBD1. The CDR3 loop spans 16 amino acids. The trim removed 4 bases at V and 3 bases at J, leaving 9 bases unmatched. The germline gives CDR1 SNHLY, CDR2 FYNNEI. CDR3 region: CASSVSGGILGNTIYF. In DNA, the CDR3 is TGTGCCAGCAGTGTTTCAGGGGGAATCCTTGGAAACACCATATATTTT. The full variable domain, its missing parts supplied by reference TRBV2 and TRBJ1-3, is EPEVTQTPSHQVTQMGQEVILRCVPISNHLYFYWYRQILGQKVEFLVSFYNNEISEKSEIFDDQFSVERPDGSNFTLKIRSTKLEDSAMYFCASSVSGGILGNTIYFGEGSWLTVV.

This chain uses TRBV6-1 with TRBJ1-3; D is unresolved. The CDR3 loop spans 15 amino acids. The V gene's germline CDR1 is MNHNS and CDR2 SASEGT. V was cut by 2 bases and J by 1 base, with 9 bases left in between. The CDR3 protein is CASSEKGSSGNTIYF. In nucleotides, the CDR3 is TGTGCCAGCAGTGAAAAGGGTAGTTCTGGAAACACCATATATTTT.

The CDR3 nucleotides read TGTGCCAGCAGTTACACCTCAGGGGGTAAACTGTTTTTT. It codes for CASSYTSGGKLFF. The V gene is TRBV6-5, the J gene TRBJ1-4; 7 nucleotides match TRBD1. CDR3 length: 13 residues. Looked up from germline, CDR1 is MNHEY and CDR2 is SVGAGI. Trimming cost V 2 bases and J 11 bases; bases outside gene matches: 5.

This chain joins TRBV7-3 and TRBJ2-1; D not certain. This CDR3 region has 15 residues. Germline V lookup: CDR1 SGHTA, CDR2 FQGTGA. V shed 5 bases and J shed 0 bases, with 11 bases lying between them. CDR3 sequence (DNA): TGTGCCAGCAGCCTTTCAGCAGGCTCCTACAATGAGCAGTTCTTC. This encodes CASSLSAGSYNEQFF.

The chain recombines TRBV5-4 with TRBJ2-7; D is ambiguous. The CDR3 spans 13 residues. CDR1 and CDR2 from the germline V gene are SGHNT and YYREEE (reference sequence). The V and J ends lost 3 bases and 0 bases respectively, with 7 bases between them. CDR3 sequence reads: CASSSHPSYEQYF. The CDR3 coding sequence is TGTGCCAGCAGCTCACACCCCTCCTACGAGCAGTACTTC.

The rearrangement joins TRBV7-9 to TRBJ2-2; 8 nucleotides agree with TRBD1. This CDR3 comprises 16 residues. Trimming cost V 7 bases and J 0 bases; bases outside gene matches: 7. Germline CDR1 SEHNR, CDR2 FQNEAQ (reference sequence). Written as DNA, the CDR3 is TGTGCCAGCATCCCGAGGGACAGGTCGAACACCGGGGAGCTGTTTTTT. This gives the protein CASIPRDRSNTGELFF.

This chain joins TRBV19 and TRBJ2-2; 10 bases match TRBD1. V dropped 4 bases and J dropped 5; count of bases not matched to a gene: 19. Looked up from germline, CDR1 is LNHDA and CDR2 is SQIVND (reference sequence). This CDR3 has 20 residues. The chain's CDR3 is CASSTRQGALLYPLTGELFF. Written as DNA, the CDR3 is TGTGCCAGTAGTACTAGACAGGGGGCCCTCCTATATCCGTTGACCGGGGAGCTGTTTTTT.

This clone appeared a few times. The chain is built from TRBV6-1 and TRBJ2-3, with 8 bases that match TRBD1. Trimming took 3 bases from V and 12 from J; bases not matched to a gene: 8. CDR3 length: 13 amino acids. Germline lookup yields CDR1 MNHNS and CDR2 SASEGT. CDR3: CASSEWGTGEQYF. As DNA, the CDR3 is TGTGCCAGCAGTGAGTGGGGGACAGGAGAACAGTATTTT.

Only one count was recorded for this clone. This sequence joins TRBV19 and TRBJ2-3, with 8 bases lining up with TRBD1. There are 15 residues in the CDR3. Germline V gene lookup returns CDR1 LNHDA and CDR2 SQIVND (reference sequence). The junction had 4 bases not matched to a gene; V was cut back by 3 bases and J by 2 bases. This CDR3 reads CASSIGQGPTDTQYF. The CDR3 DNA reads as TGTGCCAGTAGTATCGGACAGGGACCCACAGATACGCAGTATTTT.

The gene calls are TRBV5-1 and TRBJ1-1; D is uncertain. CDR1 and CDR2 (germline): SGHRS, YFSETQ. Trimming left V 4 bases short and J 0 bases short, with 10 bases between. This CDR3 is built from 14 residues. The CDR3 DNA reads TGCGCCAGCAGCCCCGGGTTCATGAACACTGAAGCTTTCTTT. It codes for CASSPGFMNTEAFF.

Written as DNA, the CDR3 is TGTGCCAGCAGCTTGGGACTAGCGGGAGATACGCAGTATTTT. This translates into CASSLGLAGDTQYF. The chain has TRBV5-6 and TRBJ2-3; 10 bases map to TRBD2. The CDR3 is made up of 14 amino acids. Germline lookup yields CDR1 SGHDT and CDR2 YYEEEE. The V and J ends lost 0 bases and 5 bases, in that order; junction bases with no gene match: 0.

The chain carries TRBV15 and TRBJ2-1, with 9 nucleotides matching TRBD2. Per germline, CDR1 LNHNV and CDR2 YYDKDF (reference sequence). There are 16 residues in the CDR3. The V gene end was trimmed by 0 bases and the J gene end by 5 bases; junction bases not matched to a gene: 5. CDR3 sequence (DNA): TGTGCCACCAGCAGAGACGGCGGGAGGGCCCACAATGAGCAGTTCTTC. Its protein is CATSRDGGRAHNEQFF.

The chain has TRBV5-1 and TRBJ2-7, with D uncertain. Trimming stripped 3 bases from V and 0 bases from J, with 10 bases between. This CDR3 has 14 residues. CDR1 and CDR2 (germline): SGHRS, YFSETQ. This chain's CDR3 is CASSYEPVSYEQYF. CDR3 coding DNA: TGCGCCAGCAGCTACGAACCGGTCTCCTACGAGCAGTACTTC.

The chain carries TRBV13 and TRBJ2-1, with 9 bases that match TRBD2. CDR1 PRHDT and CDR2 FYEKMQ come from the germline V gene (reference sequence). V lost 5 bases, J lost 8 bases, and 7 bases stayed unmatched. The CDR3 consists of 14 residues. In nucleotides, the CDR3 is TGTGCCAGCAGCACGAGCGGGAGGAGTGATGAGCAGTTCTTC. Encoded protein: CASSTSGRSDEQFF.

The V and J genes are TRBV5-1 and TRBJ2-2, with D tentatively TRBD2 (5 bases). The V gene lost 0 bases and the J gene lost 13 bases, with 10 bases spanning the gap. The germline V gene encodes CDR1 SGHRS and CDR2 YFSETQ. The CDR3 covers 12 residues. DNA for the CDR3: TGCGCCAGCAGCTTGGCGGAGGACGGGCTGTTTTTT. Protein: CASSLAEDGLFF.

The count of this clone is one. The chain links TRBV5-5 to TRBJ2-7, with TRBD2 identical over 11 bases. From germline, CDR1 is SGHKS and CDR2 YYEKEE (reference sequence). The length of the CDR3 is 14 residues. V shed 4 bases, J shed 4 bases, and the junction held 4 bases outside the gene matches. The CDR3 loop is CASSIVAGGYEQYF. CDR3 in DNA: TGTGCCAGCAGCATCGTAGCGGGGGGGTACGAGCAGTACTTC.

Turning to this clone: The conserved closing phenylalanine or tryptophan is absent in this CDR3, likely reflecting a read error. The chain combines TRBV20-1 with TRBJ1-2, with unresolved D. Trimming removed 6 bases at V and 4 bases at J, with 9 bases between. There are 11 residues in the CDR3. Germline V CDR1 and CDR2: DFQATT, SNEGSKA (reference sequence). As DNA, the CDR3 is TGCAGTGCACGGGAGTTCTATGGCTACACCCTC. Protein: CSAREFYGYTL.

This clone was detected only once. The chain couples TRBV30 to TRBJ2-1, with D unclear. This CDR3 has 12 amino acids. The V end lost 7 bases, the J end lost 5 bases, and 12 bases lay between the germline ends. Germline CDR1 is GTSNPN and CDR2 is SVGIG (reference sequence). CDR3 protein: CASHRADNEQFF. The CDR3 bases are TGTGCCTCCCATCGGGCGGACAATGAGCAGTTCTTC.

This rearrangement joins TRBV6-5 to TRBJ1-2; maybe TRBD1 (5 bases). The V and J ends lost 4 bases and 4 bases respectively, with 10 bases between them. CDR1 is MNHEY, CDR2 SVGAGI, per germline. This CDR3 region has 13 residues. The CDR3 DNA reads TGTGCCAGCAGTTTATCCGGGGGCTATGGCTACACCTTC. Protein: CASSLSGGYGYTF.

The chain recombines TRBV5-8 with TRBJ1-6; unclear D gene. Trimming removed 2 bases from V and 10 bases from J, with 10 bases in between. The CDR3 consists of 13 residues. Germline loops: CDR1 SGHTS, CDR2 YDEGEE. In nucleotides, the CDR3 is TGTGCCAGCAGCTTCTCCCTAAGGTCACCCCTCCACTTT. Amino acids: CASSFSLRSPLHF.

The chain joins TRBV12-5 to TRBJ1-5, with D hard to call. CDR3 length: 11 amino acids. Germline-derived CDR1 and CDR2 are LGHNT and FRNRAP. The germline V and J ends were trimmed by 3 bases and 6 bases, with 3 bases remaining between them. CDR3 in amino acids: CASGLGQPQHF. In DNA, the CDR3 is TGTGCTAGTGGTTTAGGTCAGCCCCAGCATTTT.

V is TRBV7-2 and J is TRBJ2-1; D may match TRBD1 or TRBD2 (6 bases each). The germline CDR1 and CDR2 sequences are SGHTA and FQGNSA. This CDR3 is 15 amino acids long. Trimming pared 1 base from V and 8 bases from J, leaving 15 bases between. The CDR3 here is CASSLELERGDEQFF. In DNA form, the CDR3 reads TGTGCCAGCAGCTTAGAATTGGAAAGGGGGGATGAGCAGTTCTTC.